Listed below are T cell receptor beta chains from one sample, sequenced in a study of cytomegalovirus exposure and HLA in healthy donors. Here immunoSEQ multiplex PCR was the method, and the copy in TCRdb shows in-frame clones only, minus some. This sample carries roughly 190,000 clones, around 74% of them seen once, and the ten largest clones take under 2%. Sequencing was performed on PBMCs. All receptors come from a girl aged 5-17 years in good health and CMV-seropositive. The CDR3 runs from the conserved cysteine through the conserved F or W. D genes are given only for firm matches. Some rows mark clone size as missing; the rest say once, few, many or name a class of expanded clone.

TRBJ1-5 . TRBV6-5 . TGTGCCAGCAGTTACAGCAGGGGCGCGTCACAGCCCCAGCATTTT CASSYSRGASQPQHF
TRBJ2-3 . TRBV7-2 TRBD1 TGTGCCAGCAGCCCAAGGACAGGGGGCACAGATACGCAGTATTTT CASSPRTGGTDTQYF
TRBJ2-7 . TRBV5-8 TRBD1 TGTGCCAGCAGCTTGGCGGGACAGAGCTCCTACGAGCAGTACTTC CASSLAGQSSYEQYF
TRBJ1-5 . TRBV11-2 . TGTGCCAGCAGCTCCGAACCCAATCCGAGTCAGCCCCAGCATTTT CASSSEPNPSQPQHF
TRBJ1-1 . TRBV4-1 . TGCGCCAGCAGCCAAGAGGGCAGGGCGGACACTGAAGCTTTCTTT CASSQEGRADTEAFF
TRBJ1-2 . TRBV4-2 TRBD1 TGTGCCAGCGGAAGACAGGGGGCCTATGGCTACACCTTC CASGRQGAYGYTF
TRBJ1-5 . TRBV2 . TGTGCCAGCAGAACCGACAGGTGGGGCAATCAGCCCCAGCATTTT CASRTDRWGNQPQHF
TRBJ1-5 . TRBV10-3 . TGTGCCATCAGTGAACGGGACACAAAAGGCAATCAGCCCCAGCATTTT CAISERDTKGNQPQHF
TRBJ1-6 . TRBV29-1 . TGCAGCGTTGCAGCAGGTAGTAATTCACCCCTCCACTTT CSVAAGSNSPLHF
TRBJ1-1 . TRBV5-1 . TGCGCCAGCACCCTCTCGTCGAACACTGAAGCTTTCTTT CASTLSSNTEAFF
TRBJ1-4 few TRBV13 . TGTGCCAGCAAATCCGCCCTGGCTGAAAAACTGTTTTTT CASKSALAEKLFF
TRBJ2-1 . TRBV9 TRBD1 TGTGCCAGCAGCGTGACAGGGGGCTCCTACAATGAGCAGTTCTTC CASSVTGGSYNEQFF
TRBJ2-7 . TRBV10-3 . TGTGCCACGGCGGGCGGGGCTTCCTACGAGCAGTACTTC CATAGGASYEQYF
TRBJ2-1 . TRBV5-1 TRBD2 TGCGCCAGCAGCTTATCTAGCGGGGGGGGACAAGAAAACTACAATGAGCAGTTCTTC CASSLSSGGGQENYNEQFF
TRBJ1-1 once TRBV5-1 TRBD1 TGCGCCAGCAGCCTAGGACAGGGAGGAACTGAAGCTTTCTTT CASSLGQGGTEAFF
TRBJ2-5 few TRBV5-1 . TGCGCCAGCAGCTTGGGTCGTTCCCAGAAATCCCAAGAGACCCAGTACTTC CASSLGRSQKSQETQYF
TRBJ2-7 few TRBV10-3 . TGTGCCATCAGCGCCGGACAGGGAGGGGCCTACGAGCAGTACTTC CAISAGQGGAYEQYF
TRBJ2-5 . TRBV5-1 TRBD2 TGCGCCAGCAGCTTGGATGTAGCGGGGGGACAAGAGACCCAGTACTTC CASSLDVAGGQETQYF
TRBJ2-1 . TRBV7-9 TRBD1 TGTGCCAGCAGACGAACCGGGACAGGGGATGAGCAGTTCTTC CASRRTGTGDEQFF
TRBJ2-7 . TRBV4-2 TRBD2 TGTGCCAGCAGCAGTAGCGGGGGGGCCGTGACCGAGCAGTACTTC CASSSSGGAVTEQYF
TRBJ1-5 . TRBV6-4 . TGTCCGGCTTATGGACCCGGGGGCAATCAGCCCCAGCATTTT CPAYGPGGNQPQHF
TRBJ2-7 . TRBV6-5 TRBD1 TGCGCCAGCCGCCAGACAGGGGGCAACGAGCAGTACTTC CASRQTGGNEQYF
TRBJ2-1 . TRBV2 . TGTGCCAGCAGCCCGCCGGGCGGGGAGGCCAATGAGCAGTTCTTC CASSPPGGEANEQFF
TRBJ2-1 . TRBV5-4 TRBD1 TGTGCCAGCAGCCAAAACAGGGGTAGCTCCTACAATGAGCAGTTCTTC CASSQNRGSSYNEQFF
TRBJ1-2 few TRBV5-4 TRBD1 TGTGCCAGCAGAACCCGGGACAGATCCCTACATGGCTACACCTTC CASRTRDRSLHGYTF
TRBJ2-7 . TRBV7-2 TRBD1 TGTGCCAGCAGCTTGGACAGGGGGCTCTACGAGCAGTACTTC CASSLDRGLYEQYF
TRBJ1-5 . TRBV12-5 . TGTGCTAGTGGTTTGGAAAAAGGGGTCAGCAATCAGCCCCAGCATTTT CASGLEKGVSNQPQHF
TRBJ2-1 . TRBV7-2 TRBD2 TGTGCCAGCAGCTTACAGGTAGCGGGGGCACCGGAGCAGTTCTTC CASSLQVAGAPEQFF
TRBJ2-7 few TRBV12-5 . TGTGCTAGTGGTTTGGACCCTAATAAATACGAGCAGTACTTC CASGLDPNKYEQYF
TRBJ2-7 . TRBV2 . TGTGCCCTCTCGAGGGACATCGGATCCTACGAGCAGTACTTC CALSRDIGSYEQYF
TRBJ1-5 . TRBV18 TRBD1 TGTGCCAGCTCATCAGACAGGGGAGGTCAGCCCCAGCATTTT CASSSDRGGQPQHF
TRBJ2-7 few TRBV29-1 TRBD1 TGCAGCGTTACCTTACAGGGGGTAGGAACCTACGAGCAGTACTTC CSVTLQGVGTYEQYF
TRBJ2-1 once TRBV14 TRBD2 TGTGCCAGCAGCCCGGGGGGGGGATACAATGAGCAGTTCTTC CASSPGGGYNEQFF
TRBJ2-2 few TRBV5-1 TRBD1 TGCGCCAGCAGCCCGAACAGGGGCATCACCGGGGAGCTGTTTTTT CASSPNRGITGELFF
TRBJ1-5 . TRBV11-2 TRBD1 TGTGCCAGCATACTCGACAGGGTCAAGAGCTACCAGCCCCAGCATTTT CASILDRVKSYQPQHF
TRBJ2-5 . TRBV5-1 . TGCGCCAGCAGCCCCGAAGCTAGCAGTCAAGAGACCCAGTACTTC CASSPEASSQETQYF
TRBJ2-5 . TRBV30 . TGTGCCTGGAGTGTCAAGGACAGACAAGAGACCCAGTACTTC CAWSVKDRQETQYF
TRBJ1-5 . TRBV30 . TGTGCCTGGAGTGCAGGCGATCAGCCCCAGCATTTT CAWSAGDQPQHF
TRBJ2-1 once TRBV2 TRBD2 TGTGCCAGCAGCGGGACTAGCGGGGGGGGAAACAATGAGCAGTTCTTC CASSGTSGGGNNEQFF
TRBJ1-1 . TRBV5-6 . TGTGCCAGCAGCTTGGGACAGATGATGAACACTGAAGCTTTCTTT CASSLGQMMNTEAFF